This is a list of T cell receptor beta chains from one sample in a study of T cell repertoires in cytomegalovirus infection. TCRdb reanalysed the reads using MiXCR and keeps one entry per CDR3 protein. The sample lists about 920,000 distinct CDR3 sequences, roughly 30% occurring once. These TCRs' antigens remain unknown. The sequencing used cultured CD8+ T cells from PBMCs, collected from culture after CMV antigen stimulation. The receptors were sampled from a human donor in good health (CMV status not recorded). Some clones in this sample may be carry-over from other donors' samples. The CDR3 runs from the conserved cysteine through the conserved F or W. The D gene is left open where the match is weak. Some rows have no size entry. The others give once, few or many, or a class for an expanded clone.

j_gene: TRBJ2-3
v_gene: TRBV10-3
d_gene: -
abundance: -
CDR3aa: CAISGDSLGTDTQYF
CDR3nt: TGTGCCATCAGTGGGGACTCCTTAGGCACAGATACGCAGTATTTT

j_gene: TRBJ2-2
v_gene: TRBV9
d_gene: -
abundance: -
CDR3aa: CASSVVSQDYTGELFF
CDR3nt: TGTGCCAGCAGCGTAGTGAGCCAGGACTACACCGGGGAGCTGTTTTTT

j_gene: TRBJ2-2
v_gene: TRBV7-6
d_gene: TRBD2
abundance: many
CDR3aa: CASSTRLAGGRTGELFF
CDR3nt: TGTGCCAGCAGCACCCGACTAGCGGGGGGGCGAACCGGGGAGCTGTTTTTT

j_gene: TRBJ1-3
v_gene: TRBV28
d_gene: -
abundance: -
CDR3aa: CASSFIPGLTGNTIYF
CDR3nt: TGTGCCAGCAGTTTTATTCCAGGGCTAACTGGAAACACCATATATTTT

j_gene: TRBJ2-3
v_gene: TRBV7-9
d_gene: -
abundance: -
CDR3aa: CASRLQGLDTQYF
CDR3nt: TGTGCCAGCAGGCTACAGGGTCTGGATACGCAGTATTTT

j_gene: TRBJ2-1
v_gene: TRBV12-3/TRBV12-4
d_gene: TRBD2
abundance: -
CDR3aa: CASSLGAGGNNEQFF
CDR3nt: TGTGCCAGCAGTTTAGGGGCGGGGGGAAACAATGAGCAGTTCTTC

j_gene: TRBJ2-7
v_gene: TRBV10-2
d_gene: TRBD1
abundance: few
CDR3aa: CASIQGGEQYF
CDR3nt: TGCGCCAGCATACAGGGGGGCGAGCAGTACTTC

j_gene: TRBJ1-1
v_gene: TRBV20-1
d_gene: -
abundance: -
CDR3aa: CSARDIVAEAFF
CDR3nt: TGCAGTGCTAGAGATATCGTGGCTGAAGCTTTCTTT

j_gene: TRBJ2-3
v_gene: TRBV12-3/TRBV12-4
d_gene: -
abundance: many
CDR3aa: CASSLVITDTQYF
CDR3nt: TGTGCCAGCAGTTTAGTGATCACAGATACGCAGTATTTT

j_gene: TRBJ2-3
v_gene: TRBV28
d_gene: -
abundance: -
CDR3aa: CASSRDRLFSSTDTQYF
CDR3nt: TGTGCCAGTTCCCGGGACCGGTTGTTCTCTAGCACAGATACGCAGTATTTT

j_gene: TRBJ2-1
v_gene: TRBV4-1
d_gene: -
abundance: many
CDR3aa: CASSHPNEQFF
CDR3nt: TGCGCCAGCAGCCATCCCAATGAACAGTTCTTC

j_gene: TRBJ2-2
v_gene: TRBV10-3
d_gene: TRBD2
abundance: -
CDR3aa: CAVLTSGGRGELFF
CDR3nt: TGTGCCGTATTGACTAGCGGGGGCCGCGGAGAGCTGTTTTTT

j_gene: TRBJ2-1
v_gene: TRBV7-2
d_gene: TRBD2
abundance: many
CDR3aa: CASSLVAGGPHEQFF
CDR3nt: TGTGCCAGCAGCTTAGTGGCGGGGGGGCCCCATGAGCAGTTCTTC

j_gene: TRBJ1-2
v_gene: TRBV27
d_gene: -
abundance: few
CDR3aa: CASSFAAGYGYTF
CDR3nt: TGTGCCAGCAGTTTCGCCGCTGGCTATGGCTACACCTTC

j_gene: TRBJ2-1
v_gene: TRBV6-2/TRBV6-3
d_gene: -
abundance: -
CDR3aa: CASMRGDYNEQFF
CDR3nt: TGTGCCAGCATGCGAGGGGATTACAATGAGCAGTTCTTC

j_gene: TRBJ1-1
v_gene: TRBV6-5
d_gene: TRBD1
abundance: -
CDR3aa: CASSYSRTGAIEAFF
CDR3nt: TGTGCCAGCAGTTACTCCCGGACAGGGGCGATTGAAGCTTTCTTT

j_gene: TRBJ2-5
v_gene: TRBV20-1
d_gene: TRBD2
abundance: -
CDR3aa: CSARDPAGVWETQYF
CDR3nt: TGCAGTGCTAGAGACCCAGCGGGGGTGTGGGAGACCCAGTACTTC

j_gene: TRBJ1-1
v_gene: TRBV7-6
d_gene: -
abundance: -
CDR3aa: CASSFRGSGNTEAFF
CDR3nt: TGTGCCAGCAGCTTCCGAGGATCAGGGAACACTGAAGCTTTCTTT

j_gene: TRBJ1-2
v_gene: TRBV6-2/TRBV6-3
d_gene: TRBD1
abundance: few
CDR3aa: CASSYPQGARLQFYGYTF
CDR3nt: TGTGCCAGCAGTTACCCTCAGGGGGCTAGGCTCCAATTCTATGGCTACACCTTC

j_gene: TRBJ1-2
v_gene: TRBV6-8
d_gene: -
abundance: few
CDR3aa: CASSLTGGGYYGYTF
CDR3nt: TGTGCCAGCAGTTTGACCGGGGGGGGTTACTATGGCTACACCTTC

j_gene: TRBJ2-2
v_gene: TRBV11-2
d_gene: TRBD1
abundance: few
CDR3aa: CASSPGQSYTGELFF
CDR3nt: TGTGCCAGCAGCCCGGGACAGAGTTACACCGGGGAGCTGTTTTTT

j_gene: TRBJ2-1
v_gene: TRBV4-1
d_gene: -
abundance: -
CDR3aa: CASSQDITGNNEQFF
CDR3nt: TGCGCCAGCAGCCAAGATATCACCGGAAACAATGAGCAGTTCTTC

j_gene: TRBJ1-6
v_gene: TRBV12-3/TRBV12-4
d_gene: -
abundance: few
CDR3aa: CASSPGRVVDSPLHF
CDR3nt: TGTGCCAGCAGCCCGGGCAGGGTTGTGGACTCACCCCTCCACTTT

j_gene: TRBJ1-5
v_gene: TRBV27
d_gene: -
abundance: few
CDR3aa: CASSDGFWHQPQHF
CDR3nt: TGTGCCAGCAGCGATGGATTCTGGCATCAGCCCCAGCATTTT

j_gene: TRBJ2-7
v_gene: TRBV19
d_gene: -
abundance: few
CDR3aa: CASSTGNLNEQYF
CDR3nt: TGTGCCAGTAGTACAGGCAATCTAAACGAGCAGTACTTC

j_gene: TRBJ2-5
v_gene: TRBV10-3
d_gene: -
abundance: -
CDR3aa: CAISDHTEGTDNQETQYF
CDR3nt: TGTGCCATCAGTGATCATACTGAAGGGACGGATAACCAAGAGACCCAGTACTTC

j_gene: TRBJ2-1
v_gene: TRBV2
d_gene: TRBD1
abundance: -
CDR3aa: CASSISRQGISFSYNEQFF
CDR3nt: TGTGCCAGCAGTATCTCGAGACAGGGAATCTCCTTTTCCTACAATGAGCAGTTCTTC

j_gene: TRBJ1-2
v_gene: TRBV20-1
d_gene: TRBD1
abundance: -
CDR3aa: CSASLDRMYGYTF
CDR3nt: TGCAGTGCTAGCTTGGACAGGATGTATGGCTACACCTTC

j_gene: TRBJ1-3
v_gene: TRBV6-5
d_gene: TRBD1
abundance: -
CDR3aa: CASSYGQGANTIYF
CDR3nt: TGTGCCAGCAGTTACGGGCAGGGGGCAAACACCATATATTTT

j_gene: TRBJ1-2
v_gene: TRBV12-3/TRBV12-4
d_gene: -
abundance: -
CDR3aa: CASSLQGWAYGYTF
CDR3nt: TGTGCCAGCAGTCTACAGGGATGGGCCTATGGCTACACCTTC

j_gene: TRBJ1-2
v_gene: TRBV11-2
d_gene: -
abundance: few
CDR3aa: CASGGSPHYGYTF
CDR3nt: TGTGCCAGTGGGGGGTCGCCTCACTATGGCTACACCTTC

j_gene: TRBJ1-1
v_gene: TRBV6-2/TRBV6-3
d_gene: TRBD1
abundance: once
CDR3aa: CASSYSGTGGFEVWDTEAFF
CDR3nt: TGTGCCAGCAGTTACTCCGGGACAGGGGGTTTCGAAGTCTGGGACACTGAAGCTTTCTTT

j_gene: TRBJ1-1
v_gene: TRBV6-5
d_gene: -
abundance: many
CDR3aa: CASSYSRGAEAFF
CDR3nt: TGTGCCAGCAGTTACTCGAGGGGGGCTGAAGCTTTCTTT

j_gene: TRBJ2-5
v_gene: TRBV4-2
d_gene: -
abundance: -
CDR3aa: CASSQEDFDGGLLETQYF
CDR3nt: TGTGCCAGCAGCCAAGAGGACTTCGATGGGGGGCTCTTAGAGACCCAGTACTTC

j_gene: TRBJ2-7
v_gene: TRBV20-1
d_gene: -
abundance: -
CDR3aa: CSASYDGEQYF
CDR3nt: TGCAGTGCTAGTTACGACGGTGAGCAGTACTTC

j_gene: TRBJ2-1
v_gene: TRBV5-1
d_gene: TRBD1
abundance: -
CDR3aa: CASRVGGAYNEQFF
CDR3nt: TGCGCCAGCAGGGTAGGGGGCGCGTACAATGAGCAGTTCTTC

j_gene: TRBJ2-5
v_gene: TRBV27
d_gene: TRBD2
abundance: -
CDR3aa: CASSTLSGGIQETQNF
CDR3nt: TGTGCCAGCAGTACCCTTAGCGGGGGGATCCAAGAGACCCAGAACTTC

j_gene: TRBJ2-3
v_gene: TRBV11-3
d_gene: -
abundance: -
CDR3aa: CASSSPSSGPDTVTQYF
CDR3nt: TGTGCCAGCAGTTCCCCGTCTAGTGGACCAGACACAGTTACGCAGTATTTT

j_gene: TRBJ1-1
v_gene: TRBV6-2/TRBV6-3
d_gene: TRBD1
abundance: -
CDR3aa: CASSPTPTGWNTEAFF
CDR3nt: TGTGCCAGCAGCCCCACCCCGACAGGGTGGAACACTGAAGCTTTCTTT

j_gene: TRBJ1-5
v_gene: TRBV7-9
d_gene: TRBD1
abundance: many
CDR3aa: CASSLGTGINQPQHF
CDR3nt: TGTGCCAGCAGCTTGGGGACAGGGATCAATCAGCCCCAGCATTTT

j_gene: TRBJ1-3
v_gene: TRBV7-2
d_gene: TRBD1
abundance: many
CDR3aa: CASSSGTGGNTIYF
CDR3nt: TGTGCCAGCAGTTCTGGGACAGGCGGAAACACCATATATTTT

j_gene: TRBJ2-7
v_gene: TRBV6-7
d_gene: -
abundance: -
CDR3aa: CASSYSNSQGNSYEQYF
CDR3nt: TGTGCCAGCAGTTACTCGAATTCACAGGGAAATAGCTACGAGCAGTACTTC

j_gene: TRBJ1-6
v_gene: TRBV6-1
d_gene: -
abundance: -
CDR3aa: CASSEVAGADNSPLHF
CDR3nt: TGTGCCAGCAGTGAAGTGGCAGGGGCGGATAATTCACCCCTCCACTTT

j_gene: TRBJ2-3
v_gene: TRBV20-1
d_gene: -
abundance: -
CDR3aa: CSAVDGHKASTDTQYF
CDR3nt: TGCAGTGCGGTGGACGGGCATAAAGCGTCCACAGATACGCAGTATTTT

j_gene: TRBJ1-5
v_gene: TRBV7-2
d_gene: -
abundance: -
CDR3aa: CASSLEGDGYSNQPQHF
CDR3nt: TGTGCCAGCAGCTTAGAAGGGGACGGATATAGCAATCAGCCCCAGCATTTT

j_gene: TRBJ2-2
v_gene: TRBV27
d_gene: TRBD2
abundance: -
CDR3aa: CASTWGGGWTGELFF
CDR3nt: TGTGCCAGCACCTGGGGCGGGGGATGGACCGGGGAGCTGTTTTTT